This T cell receptor beta chain comes out of a study of neurological immune-mediated disorders. This clonotype was counted a few times. CDR1 is SQVTM, CDR2 ANQGSEA, per germline. This CDR3 is built from 14 residues. The V end lost 3 bases, the J end lost 3 bases, and 14 bases lay between the germline ends. The output of every sequencing run exceeded 170 million TCR-beta sequences, derived from 15-18 subjects. Using its own MiXCR run on the 5' RACE reads, TCRdb lists one record per CDR3 protein. Of about 79,000 distinct CDR3 sequences in the sample, 13% to 15% are singletons; the top ten hold roughly 7.3%.

This TCR derives from a woman aged 50 to 60 in good health. This sequence joins TRBV29-1 and TRBJ1-1; no firm D call. The sequenced sample consisted of PBMCs. The CDR3 region has the DNA TGCAGCGTTGACGATACACTTCGGGACACTGAAGCTTTCTTT. Protein sequence: CSVDDTLRDTEAFF.